The 25 T cell receptor beta chains presented below share a single source sample, sequenced in a study of blood T cell repertoires in COVID-19. Here immunoSEQ multiplex PCR was the method, and the copy in TCRdb shows in-frame clones only, minus some. The repertoire consists of some 62,000 clones, with roughly 80% occurring once and the leading ten covering more than 13%. The sample was peripheral blood. Receptors were obtained from a man aged 60 to 69 with COVID-19, enrolled during active disease.

This chain joins TRBV3-1 (or the pseudogene TRBV3-2) and TRBJ1-5; D is unresolved. Trimming left V 1 base short and J 11 bases short, with 15 bases between. This CDR3 contains 14 residues. The V gene's germline CDR1 is LGHDT and CDR2 YNNKEL (reference sequence). CDR3 coding DNA: TGTGCCAGCAGCCAAGGAGAGCGGTCTGGGGCCCAGCATTTT. It codes for CASSQGERSGAQHF.

This chain links TRBV7-3 with TRBJ2-4, with D perhaps TRBD2 (5 bases). Trimming took off 5 bases at V and 4 bases at J, with 18 bases between the two ends. The CDR3 contains 16 residues. CDR1 and CDR2 (germline): SGHTA, FQGTGA. CDR3 coding DNA: TGTGCCAGCAGCCCTGGGAGTGGGAAACCAAAAAACATTCAGTACTTC. Protein sequence: CASSPGSGKPKNIQYF.

CDR3 coding DNA: TGTGCCAGCAGCCAGACACATCTTGAGGGGGGGTGGAATGAGCAGTTCTTC. Protein product: CASSQTHLEGGWNEQFF. The gene calls are TRBV7-2 and TRBJ2-1; maybe TRBD2 (7 bases). The CDR3 has 17 amino acids. Trimming removed 5 bases at V and 7 bases at J, with 24 bases between. Germline values: CDR1 SGHTA, CDR2 FQGNSA.

This chain links TRBV7-6 with TRBJ2-7; 9 bases fit TRBD1. CDR1 is SGHVS, CDR2 FNYEAQ, per germline. V was pared by 5 bases and J by 6 bases, with 8 bases of the junction left unmatched. The CDR3 has 14 residues. The CDR3 coding sequence is TGTGCCAGCAGCGAAGACTACAGGGGGCGCGAGCAGTACTTC. It yields the protein CASSEDYRGREQYF.

The chain has TRBV7-3 and TRBJ2-5; 9 bases align to TRBD1. The CDR3 loop spans 15 amino acids. V trimming: 4 bases; J trimming: 7 bases; junction bases outside the gene matches: 10. The germline V gene encodes CDR1 SGHTA and CDR2 FQGTGA. The CDR3 region has the DNA TGTGCCAGCAGCTACCAGGGACAGGGAGCAGGGACCCAGTACTTC. Its translation: CASSYQGQGAGTQYF. The entire variable domain, with the rest obtained from reference TRBV7-3 and TRBJ2-5, is as follows: GAGVSQTPSNKVTEKGKYVELRCDPISGHTALYWYRQSLGQGPEFLIYFQGTGAADDSGLPNDRFFAVRPEGSVSTLKIQRTERGDSAVYLCASSYQGQGAGTQYFGPGTRLLVL.

The V call is TRBV11-3, the J call TRBJ2-5; D gene unclear. This CDR3 comprises 13 residues. The V end was cut by 3 bases, the J end by 5 bases, with 10 bases between. Germline-derived CDR1 and CDR2 are SGHNT and YENEEA. CDR3 amino acids: CASSLSVWETQYF. In nucleotides, the CDR3 is TGTGCCAGCAGCTTGTCGGTCTGGGAGACCCAGTACTTC.

DNA for the CDR3: TGTGCCAGCAGCTTAGCTAGCCAAGAGACCCAGTACTTC. This translates into CASSLASQETQYF. V gene TRBV7-2 combines with J gene TRBJ2-5; D not resolved. The V and J ends lost 0 bases and 1 base respectively, with 3 bases between them. CDR1 and CDR2 from the germline V gene are SGHTA and FQGNSA. CDR3 length: 13 residues.

CDR3 sequence (DNA): TGCGCCAGCAGTGGACAGATTAATTCACCCCTCCACTTT. Its translation: CASSGQINSPLHF. The rearrangement links TRBV10-1 to TRBJ1-6; tentative D call: TRBD1 (5 bases). Trimming removed 4 bases at V and 6 bases at J, with 7 bases between. CDR3 size: 13 residues. Per germline, CDR1 WNHNN and CDR2 SYGVQD (reference sequence).

The chain couples TRBV12-3 or TRBV12-4 to TRBJ2-5, with TRBD2 matching 12 bases. The length of the CDR3 is 12 residues. The J segment lost 14 bases and the V segment lost 2 bases, leaving 3 bases of the junction unmatched. CDR3 residues: CASSLSSGGGYF. CDR3 nucleotide sequence: TGTGCCAGCAGTTTATCTAGCGGGGGGGGATACTTC.

The rearrangement uses TRBV19 and TRBJ1-2; perhaps TRBD1 as D (5 bases). This CDR3 region has 16 residues. The V gene lost 3 bases and the J gene lost 0 bases, with 14 bases spanning the gap. CDR1 and CDR2 (germline): LNHDA, SQIVND (reference sequence). The CDR3 DNA sequence: TGTGCCAGTAGTATGTCCAGGGTAACTACTAACTATGGCTACACCTTC. Translation gives CASSMSRVTTNYGYTF.

This chain joins TRBV30 and TRBJ1-5, with 7 bases that match TRBD1. This CDR3 contains 13 residues. Germline V gene lookup returns CDR1 GTSNPN and CDR2 SVGIG (reference sequence). V gave up 2 bases and J gave up 4 bases; unmatched junction bases: 2. The CDR3 spells CAWSRDRNQPQHF. CDR3 DNA sequence: TGTGCCTGGAGTCGGGACAGAAATCAGCCCCAGCATTTT.

CDR3 residues: CASSLAGGPGYEQYF. In DNA, the CDR3 is TGTGCCAGCAGTTTAGCGGGAGGGCCGGGCTACGAGCAGTACTTC. The chain recombines TRBV27 with TRBJ2-7; 9 nucleotides align to TRBD2. CDR3 length: 15 amino acids. CDR1 is MNHEY and CDR2 is SMNVEV in the germline V gene (reference sequence). V shed 2 bases, J shed 3 bases, and the junction held 5 bases outside the gene matches.

Regarding this clone: Relative to the germline gene, one junction end is altered; a read error may explain this. The gene calls are TRBV2 and TRBJ2-7, with TRBD1 identical over 9 bases. There are 10 residues in the CDR3. CDR1 and CDR2 (germline): SNHLY, FYNNEI. CDR3 protein: CASRGQGWDF. DNA of the CDR3: TGTGCCAGCAGGGGACAGGGTTGGGACTTC.

This clone occurred once. The rearrangement links TRBV5-6 to TRBJ1-3; D gene ambiguous. Trimming pared 0 bases from V and 7 bases from J, leaving 14 bases between. The CDR3 spans 15 residues. Per germline, CDR1 SGHDT and CDR2 YYEEEE. CDR3 residues: CASSLAPGFQNTIYF. CDR3 in DNA: TGTGCCAGCAGCTTGGCCCCGGGGTTTCAGAACACCATATATTTT.

This clone was picked up one time. This chain uses TRBV3-1 (or the pseudogene TRBV3-2) with TRBJ2-3; 8 bases are a match to TRBD2. The CDR3 is made up of 14 amino acids. The V gene's germline CDR1 is LGHDT and CDR2 YNNKEL (reference sequence). J lost 5 bases, V lost 5 bases, and 6 bases had no gene match. CDR3 sequence (DNA): TGTGCCAGCAGCTACCGGGAGGGAAGAGATACGCAGTATTTT. Protein product: CASSYREGRDTQYF.

CDR3 DNA sequence: TGTGCCTGGAATTCGCCGGGACTAGTTACCGACGAGCAGTACTTC. Translating gives CAWNSPGLVTDEQYF. The chain couples TRBV30 to TRBJ2-7, with 8 positions matching TRBD2. V trimming: 4 bases; J trimming: 5 bases; junction bases outside the gene matches: 13. Germline CDR1 is GTSNPN and CDR2 is SVGIG (reference sequence). The CDR3 loop spans 15 amino acids.

This chain connects TRBV9 to TRBJ2-2, with no clear D. There are 16 residues in the CDR3. Germline V gene lookup returns CDR1 SGDLS and CDR2 YYNGEE. The ends were cut back, 4 bases at V and 2 bases at J, with 15 bases in the middle. This CDR3 is CASSLHLSVNTGELFF. The DNA of the CDR3 is TGTGCCAGCAGCCTCCATCTCAGCGTTAACACCGGGGAGCTGTTTTTT. The full variable domain, in which reference TRBV9 and TRBJ2-2 provide the parts outside the CDR3, is DSGVTQTPKHLITATGQRVTLRCSPRSGDLSVYWYQQSLDQGLQFLIQYYNGEERAKGNILERFSAQQFPDLHSELNLSSLELGDSALYFCASSLHLSVNTGELFFGEGSRLTVL.

The chain combines TRBV7-6 with TRBJ1-5, with D tentatively TRBD1 (5 bases). V was trimmed by 0 bases and J by 6 bases, leaving 9 bases between them. CDR1 and CDR2 from the germline V gene are SGHVS and FNYEAQ. The CDR3 extends over 14 amino acids. The CDR3 here is CASSLAGQGQPQHF. In DNA form, the CDR3 reads TGTGCCAGCAGCTTAGCGGGGCAGGGTCAGCCCCAGCATTTT.

This clone was seen a handful of times. V gene TRBV6-5 combines with J gene TRBJ2-1; D might be TRBD1 (6 bases). Germline V gene lookup returns CDR1 MNHEY and CDR2 SVGAGI. The CDR3 covers 15 residues. V lost 5 bases and J lost 8, with 19 bases in between. This CDR3 is CASSSRRGGIDEQFF. CDR3 bases: TGTGCCAGCAGTAGTAGAAGAGGGGGTATCGATGAGCAGTTCTTC.

The rearrangement joins TRBV2 to TRBJ2-5; no clear D. The CDR3 is 12 amino acids. V was clipped by 6 bases and J by 5 bases, with 10 bases between them. In germline, CDR1 is SNHLY, CDR2 FYNNEI. Here the CDR3 reads CASRRPEETQYF. CDR3 coding DNA: TGTGCCAGCAGAAGGCCGGAGGAGACCCAGTACTTC.

The chain has TRBV11-2 and TRBJ1-2, with 10 bases matching TRBD1. Germline V gene lookup returns CDR1 SGHAT and CDR2 FQNNGV. This CDR3 is 16 amino acids long. The V segment lost 5 bases and the J segment 4 bases; nucleotides outside the gene matches: 10. The CDR3 region is CASSRRTGGSIYGYTF. In DNA form, the CDR3 reads TGTGCCAGCAGCCGAAGGACAGGGGGGTCGATCTATGGCTACACCTTC.

The rearrangement uses TRBV4-1 and TRBJ2-3, with D possibly TRBD2 on 5 matching bases. V was pared by 3 bases and J by 1 base, with 14 bases between. Germline assignment: CDR1 MGHRA and CDR2 YSYEKL. CDR3 length: 16 amino acids. The CDR3, as DNA: TGCGCCAGCAGCCAGATGCTAGCCCAGGGCACAGATACGCAGTATTTT. Encoded protein: CASSQMLAQGTDTQYF.

V gene TRBV5-6 combines with J gene TRBJ2-4, with D maybe TRBD1 (7 bases). Germline V lookup: CDR1 SGHDT, CDR2 YYEEEE. Trimming took 7 bases from V and 5 from J, leaving 16 bases between them. The CDR3 loop spans 14 amino acids. Here the CDR3 reads CASSGGSEENIQYF. CDR3 in DNA: TGTGCCAGCTCAGGGGGGTCGGAGGAAAACATTCAGTACTTC.

J is TRBJ2-2 and V is TRBV29-1; 8 bases line up with TRBD1. Germline V gene lookup returns CDR1 SQVTM and CDR2 ANQGSEA. V trimming: 6 bases; J trimming: 4 bases; junction bases outside the gene matches: 7. The CDR3 runs to 14 residues. The CDR3 loop reads CSVYRDRFTGELFF. For the CDR3, the DNA is TGCAGCGTCTACCGGGACAGGTTCACCGGGGAGCTGTTTTTT.

This clone was recorded a few times. J is TRBJ2-2 and V is TRBV5-1, with D unclear. Trimming shortened V by 4 bases and J by 2 bases, and 3 bases separated the two germline ends. The CDR3 runs to 12 residues. CDR1 is SGHRS, CDR2 YFSETQ, per germline. The CDR3 nucleotides are TGCGCCAGCAGCCTAAACACCGGGGAGCTGTTTTTT. Its translation is CASSLNTGELFF.